The text below deals with one TCR beta chain. Coverage ceases 3 residues before the CDR3 finishes, and the germline J gene fills in the end. Germline lookup yields CDR1 SGHDT and CDR2 YYEEEE. The CDR3 spans 14 residues. This entry is derived from a study of T cells in women clearing cervical HPV infection. Looking at the study overall: Blood came at first lesion visit for cases, post-clearance for controls. For cases, blood was sampled a median about 140 days after lesion detection, interquartile range about 90 to 210 days.

The table came from immunoSEQ multiplex PCR; TCRdb's copy has only in-frame clones and leaves some out. The sample features under 50,000 clones, with 6% to 6.5% in its top ten. The sample taken for sequencing was blood buffy coat. The chain links TRBV5-6 to TRBJ1-4; perhaps TRBD1 as D (5 bases). This clonotype originated in a woman aged 18-70 years with a cervical HPV16 infection that either progressed to CIN3+ or cleared (not recorded which). CDR3 DNA, as far as it was read: TGTGCCAGCAGCTTGGGGACACAGTACTCACCA. It specifies CASSLGTQYSP. The CDR3, in full, reads CASSLGTQYSPLFF.